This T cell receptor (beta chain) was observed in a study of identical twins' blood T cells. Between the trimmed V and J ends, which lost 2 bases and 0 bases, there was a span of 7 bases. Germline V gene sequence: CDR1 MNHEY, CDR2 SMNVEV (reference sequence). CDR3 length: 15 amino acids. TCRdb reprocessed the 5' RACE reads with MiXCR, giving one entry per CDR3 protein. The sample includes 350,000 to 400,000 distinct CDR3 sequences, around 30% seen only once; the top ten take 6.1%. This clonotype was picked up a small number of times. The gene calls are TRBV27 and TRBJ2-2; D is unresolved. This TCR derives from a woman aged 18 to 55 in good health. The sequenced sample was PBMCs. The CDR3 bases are TGTGCCAGCAGTTTAAGGGCGGCGAACACCGGGGAGCTGTTTTTT. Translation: CASSLRAANTGELFF.